Following are 21 T cell receptor beta chains from one sample sequenced in a study of shared clonotypes between healthy human individuals. Clones were read by immunoSEQ multiplex PCR, and TCRdb kept only the in-frame ones, dropping some. This sample carries about 2.1 million clones, around 93% of them seen once, and the ten largest clones take about 1.7%. In the naive CD8 group, cells lacked CD45RO and were positively selected for CCR7, so terminally differentiated effector memory CD45RA+ cells were left out. Sequenced material: naive CD8+ T cells from PBMCs. The receptors were gathered from a man aged 18 to 35 in good health. Some clones in this sample may be carry-over from other donors' samples.

This chain uses TRBV28 with TRBJ2-1; D gene uncertain. There are 11 residues in the CDR3. Trimming took 7 bases from V and 7 from J, leaving 8 bases between them. The germline V gene has CDR1 MDHEN and CDR2 SYDVKM. This CDR3 reads CASNIANEQFF. For the CDR3, the DNA is TGTGCCAGCAACATAGCTAATGAGCAGTTCTTC.

Only one count was recorded for this clone. V gene TRBV6-1 combines with J gene TRBJ2-1; 10 bases are a match to TRBD1. V dropped 8 bases and J dropped 2; count of bases not matched to a gene: 6. The CDR3 is 15 amino acids. The germline CDR1 and CDR2 sequences are MNHNS and SASEGT. CDR3 DNA sequence: TGTGCCAGCTTCCAGGGGACAGGGGCCTACAATGAGCAGTTCTTC. This codes for CASFQGTGAYNEQFF.

The gene calls are TRBV7-2 and TRBJ2-7; D is unresolved. Germline lookup yields CDR1 SGHTA and CDR2 FQGNSA. The CDR3 sequence is 14 residues long. V was clipped by 1 base and J by 2 bases, with 9 bases between them. The CDR3: CASSLVGRAYEQYF. The DNA of the CDR3 is TGTGCCAGCAGCTTAGTTGGCAGAGCCTACGAGCAGTACTTC.

This sequence joins TRBV29-1 and TRBJ2-1, with 10 bases matching TRBD2. The CDR3 runs 15 residues. Germline loops: CDR1 SQVTM, CDR2 ANQGSEA. Trimming cost V 6 bases and J 1 base; bases outside gene matches: 6. The CDR3 coding sequence is TGCAGCGTCGCGCAGCGGGAGGGTTCCTACAATGAGCAGTTCTTC. This sequence encodes CSVAQREGSYNEQFF.

This clone appeared once. CDR3 DNA: TGTGCCAGCAGTGAGTCCGGGACAGGGGCGGTCCACACCTTC. It specifies CASSESGTGAVHTF. The genes are TRBV6-4 and TRBJ1-2, with TRBD1 identical over 10 bases. In germline, CDR1 is MRHNA, CDR2 SNTAGT. V shed 3 bases, J shed 12 bases, and the junction held 10 bases outside the gene matches. The CDR3 has 14 residues.

In this sample, this clone turned up once. CDR3 nucleotide sequence: TGTGCCAGCAGGCAGCGGAGATGGGGCAATGAGCAGTTCTTC. It codes for CASRQRRWGNEQFF. V usage is TRBV6-5 and J usage is TRBJ2-1, with D possibly matching TRBD2 (5 bases). Trimming took off 6 bases at V and 6 bases at J, with 15 bases between the two ends. CDR3 size: 14 residues. Germline loops: CDR1 MNHEY, CDR2 SVGAGI.

The chain combines TRBV5-1 with TRBJ2-1, with TRBD1 matching over 8 bases. V gave up 5 bases and J gave up 9 bases; unmatched junction bases: 19. CDR3 length: 17 residues. Looked up from germline, CDR1 is SGHRS and CDR2 is YFSETQ. The CDR3 region is CASRGNSRDRTGIEQFF. CDR3 nucleotide sequence: TGCGCCAGCAGGGGGAATTCCCGGGACAGGACGGGGATTGAGCAGTTCTTC.

The chain links TRBV15 to TRBJ2-7; no definite D call. V lost 9 bases, J lost 7 bases, and 13 bases lay in between. The CDR3 has 11 amino acids. The germline V gene has CDR1 LNHNV and CDR2 YYDKDF (reference sequence). The CDR3 region is CATSLRGEQYF. In DNA form, the CDR3 reads TGTGCCACTAGCCTCCGTGGGGAGCAGTACTTC.

This chain uses TRBV7-9 with TRBJ2-7, with a weak D call TRBD1 (5 bases). Trimming removed 9 bases from V and 5 bases from J, with 11 bases in between. Per germline, CDR1 SEHNR and CDR2 FQNEAQ (reference sequence). CDR3 length: 11 amino acids. The CDR3 region is CASREGDEQYF. In DNA, the CDR3 is TGTGCCAGTAGAGAAGGGGACGAGCAGTACTTC.

The rearrangement uses TRBV7-2 and TRBJ2-7, with D maybe TRBD1 (5 bases). Germline V gene lookup returns CDR1 SGHTA and CDR2 FQGNSA. V lost 4 bases and J lost 5, with 9 bases in between. The CDR3 has 12 residues. The CDR3 is CASSSRVNEQYF. The CDR3 nucleotides read TGTGCCAGCAGCTCCAGGGTAAACGAGCAGTACTTC.

The V and J genes are TRBV9 and TRBJ2-1; D is tentatively TRBD1 or TRBD2 (5 bases each). V was pared by 3 bases and J by 4 bases, with 11 bases between. Germline V gives CDR1 SGDLS, CDR2 YYNGEE. The CDR3 is 14 residues long. The CDR3: CASSGGDPYNEQFF. The CDR3 region has the DNA TGTGCCAGCAGCGGAGGGGACCCTTACAATGAGCAGTTCTTC.

This sequence joins TRBV4-3 and TRBJ2-7, with D unresolved. The CDR3 sequence is 13 residues long. Trimming took 4 bases from V and 5 from J, leaving 12 bases between them. Germline V gives CDR1 LGHNA, CDR2 YSLEER. In nucleotides, the CDR3 is TGCGCCAGCAGCCCCCTAGAGTCTAACGAGCAGTACTTC. As protein: CASSPLESNEQYF.

The chain joins TRBV28 to TRBJ2-2, with 7 bases lining up with TRBD2. The CDR3 extends over 14 amino acids. Germline lookup yields CDR1 MDHEN and CDR2 SYDVKM. V lost 3 bases, J lost 6 bases, and 4 bases stayed unmatched. The CDR3 spells CASSLRLAAGELFF. CDR3 sequence (DNA): TGTGCCAGCAGTTTGAGACTAGCCGCCGGGGAGCTGTTTTTT.

The chain is built from TRBV29-1 and TRBJ2-5; tentative D call: TRBD1 (6 bases). Germline V gene data show CDR1 as SQVTM and CDR2 as ANQGSEA. Deletions cut 3 bases from V and 3 bases from J, with 14 bases between. The CDR3 totals 14 residues. CDR3 DNA: TGCAGCGTTGAGGTGTGGACAGCAGAAGAGACCCAGTACTTC. It is translated as CSVEVWTAEETQYF.

V gene TRBV29-1 combines with J gene TRBJ1-2; no definite D call. CDR1 and CDR2 (germline): SQVTM, ANQGSEA. V lost 6 bases, J lost 7 bases, and 15 bases lay in between. The CDR3 spans 12 residues. CDR3 sequence reads: CSVPGRVVGYTF. The CDR3 DNA reads as TGCAGCGTGCCAGGCCGGGTTGTTGGCTACACCTTC.

With regard to this clone: Other DNA sequences from this sample encode an identical CDR3 as well. The V gene is TRBV4-1, the J gene TRBJ2-7; 9 bases are shared with TRBD1. The CDR3 is made up of 14 amino acids. CDR1 and CDR2 (germline): MGHRA, YSYEKL. V shed 3 bases, J shed 3 bases, and the junction held 3 bases outside the gene matches. The CDR3 nucleotides read TGCGCCAGCAGCCAGGGACAGGGCGACTACGAGCAGTACTTC. Its protein is CASSQGQGDYEQYF.

CDR3 DNA: TGTGCCACCAGCAGGGGCGGGTATGGGGAGCTGTTTTTT. Protein product: CATSRGGYGELFF. The V gene is TRBV15, the J gene TRBJ2-2; TRBD2 is a possible D gene (5 bases). The CDR3 extends over 13 amino acids. Deletions cut 3 bases from V and 8 bases from J, with 10 bases between. Germline assignment: CDR1 LNHNV and CDR2 YYDKDF (reference sequence).

V gene TRBV4-2 combines with J gene TRBJ2-7; 14 bases line up with TRBD2. This CDR3 is built from 16 residues. Trimming at V came to 0 bases and at J to 7 bases, leaving 5 bases not matched to a gene. The V gene's germline CDR1 is LGHNA and CDR2 YNFKEQ. The CDR3 loop is CASSQDRGLAGVEQYF. The CDR3 DNA is TGTGCCAGCAGCCAAGATCGGGGACTAGCGGGAGTGGAGCAGTACTTC.

The chain is built from TRBV2 and TRBJ2-5; TRBD2 aligns across 10 bases. Unmatched junction bases numbered 16, after V lost 2 bases and J lost 1 base. The CDR3 contains 20 residues. Germline-derived CDR1 and CDR2 are SNHLY and FYNNEI. In nucleotides, the CDR3 is TGTGCCAGCAGTGAAATTGGGGGTCTAGCGGGAGCATTAAGCCAAGAGACCCAGTACTTC. As protein: CASSEIGGLAGALSQETQYF.

The V call is TRBV4-2, the J call TRBJ1-1; D is possibly TRBD1 (6 bases). This CDR3 region has 14 residues. CDR1 and CDR2 (germline): LGHNA, YNFKEQ. Trimming removed 7 bases from V and 4 bases from J, with 16 bases in between. The CDR3 is CASTIVGGGTEAFF. DNA of the CDR3: TGTGCCAGCACCATCGTAGGGGGGGGCACTGAAGCTTTCTTT.

Notes on this clone: Additional DNA sequences in this sample encode the identical CDR3. This chain connects TRBV5-1 to TRBJ2-7; 8 bases fit TRBD1. V lost 2 bases and J lost 2; bases outside the gene matches: 3. Looked up from germline, CDR1 is SGHRS and CDR2 is YFSETQ. This CDR3 region has 14 residues. CDR3 nucleotides: TGCGCCAGCAGCTTCGGACAGGGCCCCTACGAGCAGTACTTC. The encoded protein is CASSFGQGPYEQYF.